This T cell receptor (beta chain) was profiled in a study of blood T cell repertoires in COVID-19. Method: immunoSEQ multiplex PCR; TCRdb's copy keeps in-frame clones and lacks some. The sample lists about 220,000 clones, about 80% seen once, with around 3.3% in the top ten. The source is a woman aged 40 to 50 who had been exposed to COVID-19. The specimen was PBMCs or T cells enriched from blood (not recorded which).

The CDR3 loop is CASSSKETQYF. The DNA for the CDR3 is TGTGCCAGCAGCTCTAAAGAGACCCAGTACTTC. The chain combines TRBV7-9 with TRBJ2-5; D is unresolved. The germline V gene has CDR1 SEHNR and CDR2 FQNEAQ (reference sequence). Trimming took 4 bases from V and 3 from J, leaving 3 bases between them. This CDR3 has 11 residues.